These 18 T cell receptor beta chains came from one sample sequenced in a study of identical twins. A single record per CDR3 protein comes from TCRdb applying MiXCR to the 5' RACE reads. The profile shows about 570,000 distinct CDR3 sequences, 9.6% of them singletons. These same data were also listed under a study on yellow fever vaccine responses in identical twins.

The sequencing input was PBMCs. The origin of the receptors is a woman aged 18-29 years in good health.

This clonotype was recorded a few times. The V call is TRBV6-5, the J call TRBJ2-1; 9 bases match TRBD1. Unmatched junction bases numbered 8, after V lost 6 bases and J lost 5 bases. The CDR3 spans 15 residues. Germline V gives CDR1 MNHEY, CDR2 SVGAGI. CDR3 residues: CASSLGTGHNNEQFF. DNA of the CDR3: TGTGCCAGCAGCTTAGGGACAGGGCACAACAATGAGCAGTTCTTC.

The table lists this clonotype with many counts. The chain is built from TRBV11-1 and TRBJ2-3; 15 bases line up with TRBD2. V lost 5 bases and J lost 2; bases outside the gene matches: 8. Germline lookup yields CDR1 SGHAT and CDR2 FQDESV (reference sequence). This CDR3 spans 18 amino acids. This CDR3 reads CASSHGLAGGPVTDTQYF. The CDR3 nucleotides read TGTGCCAGCAGCCACGGACTAGCGGGGGGGCCCGTCACAGATACGCAGTATTTT.

This clonotype has more than one count but fewer than ten. This chain joins TRBV12-3 or TRBV12-4 and TRBJ2-5; no clear D. This CDR3 contains 14 residues. V lost 3 bases to trimming and J lost 5 bases, with 13 bases between them. CDR3 DNA: TGTGCCAGCAGTTTGTCCGATTCCCTTGAGACCCAGTACTTC. Translating it yields CASSLSDSLETQYF.

The chain links TRBV5-1 to TRBJ2-5; 8 bases are shared with TRBD2. Germline values: CDR1 SGHRS, CDR2 YFSETQ. The CDR3 extends over 15 amino acids. Trimming removed 2 bases from V and 1 base from J; junction bases left unmatched: 4. The CDR3 nucleotides read TGCGCCAGCAGCTTTAGCGGGATCGGCCAAGAGACCCAGTACTTC. It specifies CASSFSGIGQETQYF.

V and J are TRBV7-3 and TRBJ2-3; D is tentatively TRBD1 or TRBD2 (7 bases each). Germline V gene sequence: CDR1 SGHTA, CDR2 FQGTGA. The ends were cut back, 6 bases at V and 3 bases at J, with 16 bases in the middle. CDR3 length: 15 residues. This CDR3 is CASSLQGRETDTQYF. CDR3 nucleotides: TGTGCCAGCAGTCTACAGGGGAGGGAAACAGATACGCAGTATTTT.

This clonotype was recorded a few times. The chain is built from TRBV3-1 and TRBJ2-3; D perhaps matches TRBD2 (5 bases). V shed 5 bases and J shed 6 bases, with 12 bases lying between them. Per germline, CDR1 LGHDT and CDR2 YNNKEL (reference sequence). The CDR3 length is 13 residues. The CDR3 protein is CASSSWTEDTQYF. The CDR3 DNA follows: TGTGCCAGCAGCTCATGGACTGAGGATACGCAGTATTTT.

This clonotype was counted only a few times. J is TRBJ2-1 and V is TRBV7-9; D gene uncertain. Germline CDR1 SEHNR, CDR2 FQNEAQ (reference sequence). V lost 5 bases and J 0 bases, leaving 17 bases between the germline ends. This CDR3 has 17 amino acids. CDR3 sequence reads: CASSPRTLDFSYNEQFF. The CDR3 bases are TGTGCCAGCAGCCCGCGTACGTTAGATTTCTCCTACAATGAGCAGTTCTTC.

This clonotype turned up a few times. DNA of the CDR3: TGCGCCAGCAGCCAAGATCAAGGGGGAAGTTACGAGCAGTACTTC. It specifies CASSQDQGGSYEQYF. This rearrangement joins TRBV4-1 to TRBJ2-7, with D possibly TRBD1 on 6 matching bases. Germline assignment: CDR1 MGHRA and CDR2 YSYEKL. CDR3 length equals 15 residues. Deletions cut 0 bases from V and 4 bases from J, with 13 bases between.

This clonotype was observed a few times. This chain joins TRBV27 and TRBJ2-7; D gene ambiguous. The germline CDR1 and CDR2 sequences are MNHEY and SMNVEV (reference sequence). V shed 4 bases and J shed 2 bases, with 15 bases lying between them. This CDR3 region has 15 residues. CDR3 nucleotide sequence: TGTGCCAGCAGTTATTCGCCAGGAACGACCTACGAGCAGTACTTC. Encoded protein: CASSYSPGTTYEQYF.

The genes are TRBV20-1 and TRBJ2-7, with TRBD1 matching 9 bases. CDR1 and CDR2 (germline): DFQATT, SNEGSKA (reference sequence). CDR3 size: 13 residues. V lost 2 bases to trimming and J lost 3 bases; unmatched junction nucleotides: 2. CDR3 in DNA: TGCAGTGCTAGATGGGACAGGGACTACGAGCAGTACTTC. Translated, it gives CSARWDRDYEQYF.

This clonotype came up many times. V and J are TRBV12-3 or TRBV12-4 and TRBJ1-2; D remains unclear. Deletions cut 6 bases from V and 6 bases from J, with 14 bases between. CDR3 size: 13 residues. The CDR3: CASSTRFLDGYTF. The CDR3 DNA sequence: TGTGCCAGCAGCACCAGGTTCCTTGATGGCTACACCTTC.

DNA for the CDR3: TGTGCCAGCACCACCTCTTCCGGGACAAAAGTTAAGAAACTGTTTTTT. Its protein is CASTTSSGTKVKKLFF. The chain combines TRBV2 with TRBJ1-4; D is perhaps TRBD1 (6 bases). Germline loops: CDR1 SNHLY, CDR2 FYNNEI. The CDR3 totals 16 residues. Trimming pared 7 bases from V and 11 bases from J, leaving 26 bases between. Using reference TRBV2 and TRBJ1-4 for the parts outside the CDR3, the full variable domain is EPEVTQTPSHQVTQMGQEVILRCVPISNHLYFYWYRQILGQKVEFLVSFYNNEISEKSEIFDDQFSVERPDGSNFTLKIRSTKLEDSAMYFCASTTSSGTKVKKLFFGSGTQLSVL.

In this sample, this clonotype turned up a few times. At one end, the junction sequence differs from germline, possibly due to a read error. V gene TRBV7-7 combines with J gene TRBJ2-1; D unresolved. The CDR3 has 13 residues. From germline, CDR1 is SSHAT and CDR2 FNYEAQ (reference sequence). CDR3 in amino acids: CASSLNQYNEQFF. DNA for the CDR3: TGTGCTAGCAGCTTAAACCAGTACAATGAGCAGTTCTTC. Supplemented by reference TRBV7-7 and TRBJ2-1, the full variable domain reads GAGVSQSPRYKVTKRGQDVTLRCDPISSHATLYWYQQALGQGPEFLTYFNYEAQPDKSGLPSDRFSAERPEGSISTLTIQRTEQRDSAMYRCASSLNQYNEQFFGPGTRLTVL.

The chain recombines TRBV29-1 with TRBJ2-1; no firm D call. The V gene's germline CDR1 is SQVTM and CDR2 ANQGSEA. The CDR3 extends over 10 amino acids. V was shortened by 3 bases and J by 15 bases, with 12 bases between the two germline ends. The CDR3 DNA reads TGCAGCGTTGATCGGCCAGTGGGGTTCTTC. Protein: CSVDRPVGFF.

The V call is TRBV12-3 or TRBV12-4, the J call TRBJ2-7; 8 bases agree with TRBD2. V was pared by 7 bases and J by 7 bases, with 12 bases of the junction left unmatched. The CDR3 covers 14 residues. CDR3 sequence (DNA): TGTGCCAGCACCAAAACTAGCGGCTTTGTTGAGCAGTACTTC. Amino acids: CASTKTSGFVEQYF.

There are a few counts of this clonotype. The chain carries TRBV7-2 and TRBJ2-7; 7 bases are a match to TRBD1. Losses at the gene ends were 5 bases for V and 0 bases for J; bases not matched to a gene: 7. CDR1 is SGHTA, CDR2 FQGNSA, per germline. This CDR3 spans 15 amino acids. CDR3 sequence reads: CASSVTGTDSYEQYF. The CDR3 nucleotides are TGTGCCAGCAGCGTGACCGGGACAGACTCCTACGAGCAGTACTTC.

This clonotype was seen ten or more times. The CDR3 nucleotides are TGTGCCAGCAGCTTGGGACAGGTACTCTACAATGAGCAGTTCTTC. It yields the protein CASSLGQVLYNEQFF. The V and J genes are TRBV7-9 and TRBJ2-1; 8 positions match TRBD1. The ends lost 3 bases at V and 3 bases at J; junction bases unmatched: 4. Germline V lookup: CDR1 SEHNR, CDR2 FQNEAQ (reference sequence). The CDR3 length is 15 residues. The whole variable domain, filled in from reference TRBV7-9 and TRBJ2-1, reads DTGVSQNPRHKITKRGQNVTFRCDPISEHNRLYWYRQTLGQGPEFLTYFQNEAQLEKSRLLSDRFSAERPKGSFSTLEIQRTEQGDSAMYLCASSLGQVLYNEQFFGPGTRLTVL.

There are a few counts of this clonotype. The genes are TRBV28 and TRBJ2-7; tentatively, D is TRBD1 (6 bases). Germline V lookup: CDR1 MDHEN, CDR2 SYDVKM. The V end lost 4 bases, the J end lost 7 bases, and 14 bases lay between the germline ends. This CDR3 region has 13 residues. The CDR3 region has the DNA TGTGCCAGCAGTTCGAGACAGGCTCTAGAGCAGTACTTC. As protein: CASSSRQALEQYF. Based on the CDR3 plus reference TRBV28 and TRBJ2-7, the full variable domain is DVKVTQSSRYLVKRTGEKVFLECVQDMDHENMFWYRQDPGLGLRLIYFSYDVKMKEKGDIPEGYSVSREKKERFSLILESASTNQTSMYLCASSSRQALEQYFGPGTRLTVT.